One sample yielded the 21 T cell receptor beta chains listed below, sequenced in a study of identical twins. TCRdb re-analysed the 5' RACE reads in MiXCR, keeping a single row per CDR3 protein. The table records approximately 210,000 distinct CDR3 sequences, around 6.5% of them present only once. These data were likewise used in another study, on T cells expressing NK-cell markers.

The sequenced sample consisted of CD8+ T cells sorted from blood. The origin of the receptors is a woman between 18 and 29 years old in good health.

This clonotype has a count of ten or more. This chain connects TRBV3-1 to TRBJ2-1, with 11 bases aligning to TRBD2. In germline, CDR1 is LGHDT, CDR2 YNNKEL (reference sequence). CDR3 size: 18 residues. With 1 base clipped from V and 0 bases from J, the junction kept 5 bases outside the gene matches. Here the CDR3 DNA reads TGTGCCAGCAGCCAAGGGGAAACTAGCGGGAGCTCCTACAATGAGCAGTTCTTC. Protein sequence: CASSQGETSGSSYNEQFF.

This chain connects TRBV27 to TRBJ2-2; no clear D gene. Germline CDR1 MNHEY, CDR2 SMNVEV (reference sequence). Trimming removed 11 bases from V and 5 bases from J, with 15 bases in between. This CDR3 has 13 amino acids. In DNA form, the CDR3 reads TGTGCCGCCAGACCCTTCCGGACCGGGGAGCTGTTTTTT. Translating gives CAARPFRTGELFF.

CDR3 sequence (DNA): TGTGCCAGCAGTCCCTCCTCAGGGGGGTTCACAGATACGCAGTATTTT. Translation: CASSPSSGGFTDTQYF. The chain recombines TRBV27 with TRBJ2-3; a possible D gene is TRBD1 (7 bases). CDR1 MNHEY and CDR2 SMNVEV come from the germline V gene (reference sequence). V was pared by 5 bases and J by 2 bases, with 17 bases between. The CDR3 consists of 16 residues.

CDR3: CASSLALGDYEQYF. As DNA, the CDR3 is TGTGCCAGCAGTTTAGCCCTGGGGGATTACGAGCAGTACTTC. The chain couples TRBV27 to TRBJ2-7; D may be TRBD1 or TRBD2 (5 bases each). V was clipped by 2 bases and J by 4 bases, with 12 bases between them. The CDR3 runs 14 residues. The germline V gene has CDR1 MNHEY and CDR2 SMNVEV (reference sequence).

This clonotype appeared a few times. The J gene is TRBJ2-7, the V gene TRBV7-9; TRBD2 agrees at 7 bases. CDR3 length: 15 amino acids. V lost 0 bases and J lost 6; bases outside the gene matches: 8. Germline V gene data show CDR1 as SEHNR and CDR2 as FQNEAQ (reference sequence). DNA for the CDR3: TGTGCCAGCAGCTTAGCCCCACGCGGGAGCACCGAGCAGTACTTC. It encodes CASSLAPRGSTEQYF.

This clonotype was detected only a few times. The gene calls are TRBV5-5 and TRBJ2-7; 8 nucleotides align to TRBD2. Germline assignment: CDR1 SGHKS and CDR2 YYEKEE (reference sequence). CDR3 length: 14 residues. V lost 1 base and J lost 5; bases outside the gene matches: 5. This chain's CDR3 is CASSLPAGVNEQYF. In DNA form, the CDR3 reads TGTGCCAGCAGCTTGCCAGCGGGAGTTAACGAGCAGTACTTC.

The chain joins TRBV7-2 to TRBJ2-7, with TRBD2 matching 14 bases. This CDR3 contains 17 residues. The V segment lost 4 bases and the J segment 2 bases; nucleotides outside the gene matches: 7. Per germline, CDR1 SGHTA and CDR2 FQGNSA. CDR3 amino acids: CASSSGLAGGPPYEQYF. The CDR3 nucleotides read TGTGCCAGCAGCTCCGGACTAGCGGGAGGCCCACCCTACGAGCAGTACTTC.

The V and J genes are TRBV15 and TRBJ2-1; the D call may be TRBD1 or TRBD2 (6 bases each). CDR3 length: 13 amino acids. Germline V CDR1 and CDR2: LNHNV, YYDKDF (reference sequence). The V gene lost 7 bases and the J gene lost 12 bases, with 19 bases spanning the gap. In DNA form, the CDR3 reads TGTGCCACCAAACTCGGGGGCGTCGTTGGGCAGTTCTTC. As protein: CATKLGGVVGQFF. The full variable domain, with the rest looked up from reference TRBV15 and TRBJ2-1, is DAMVIQNPRYQVTQFGKPVTLSCSQTLNHNVMYWYQQKSSQAPKLLFHYYDKDFNNEADTPDNFQSRRPNTSFCFLDIRSPGLGDTAMYLCATKLGGVVGQFFGPGTRLTVL.

This clonotype showed up many times. The rearrangement uses TRBV6-2 or TRBV6-3 and TRBJ2-5, with D perhaps TRBD2 (6 bases). V lost 9 bases to trimming and J lost 5 bases, with 16 bases between them. CDR1 is MNHEY and CDR2 is SVGEGT in the germline V gene. The CDR3 loop spans 13 amino acids. The CDR3 DNA reads as TGTGCCAGTTCCGGAGGGTCAGGCGAGACCCAGTACTTC. Protein: CASSGGSGETQYF.

V and J are TRBV7-2 and TRBJ2-3, with D perhaps given as TRBD1 or TRBD2 (6 bases each). V was pared by 5 bases and J by 2 bases, with 14 bases between. CDR1 and CDR2 from the germline V gene are SGHTA and FQGNSA. The CDR3 loop spans 15 amino acids. Here the CDR3 DNA reads TGTGCCAGCAGCCCGATTTGGGGGGCCACAGATACGCAGTATTTT. It is translated as CASSPIWGATDTQYF.

This clonotype was picked up many times. J is TRBJ2-1 and V is TRBV9, with D possibly called TRBD1 or TRBD2 (5 bases each). The germline V gene has CDR1 SGDLS and CDR2 YYNGEE. CDR3 size: 14 residues. V was pared by 5 bases and J by 7 bases, with 16 bases between. The CDR3 DNA reads as TGTGCCAGCAGTGACCCTGGGGGACGAAATGAGCAGTTCTTC. Protein sequence: CASSDPGGRNEQFF.

The chain recombines TRBV6-1 with TRBJ1-5; the D gene is possibly TRBD1 (6 bases). The germline V gene has CDR1 MNHNS and CDR2 SASEGT. Between the trimmed V and J ends, which lost 6 bases and 7 bases, there was a span of 19 bases. The CDR3 consists of 15 residues. CDR3 coding DNA: TGTGCCAGCAGCCCATACTATGGGGGCAGCCAGCCCCAGCATTTT. It specifies CASSPYYGGSQPQHF.

This clonotype was seen a handful of times. V and J are TRBV30 and TRBJ1-1; D is undetermined. This CDR3 is built from 11 residues. The germline V gene has CDR1 GTSNPN and CDR2 SVGIG (reference sequence). Trimming removed 7 bases from V and 5 bases from J, with 11 bases in between. The DNA for the CDR3 is TGTGCCTCTGGGAAGAGGACTGAAGCTTTCTTT. This codes for CASGKRTEAFF.

The rearrangement uses TRBV9 and TRBJ1-5, with 8 bases aligning to TRBD1. In germline, CDR1 is SGDLS, CDR2 YYNGEE. The CDR3 has 14 residues. V lost 3 bases and J lost 8; bases outside the gene matches: 7. The CDR3 sequence is CASSAQGAVEPQHF. As DNA, the CDR3 is TGTGCCAGCAGCGCCCAGGGGGCAGTTGAGCCCCAGCATTTT.

This clonotype has a handful of counts. The V gene is TRBV6-1, the J gene TRBJ1-1; D call uncertain. Germline V lookup: CDR1 MNHNS, CDR2 SASEGT. The CDR3 contains 15 residues. V lost 5 bases and J lost 1, with 14 bases in between. This CDR3 reads CASSQPRSGNTEAFF. The CDR3 nucleotides are TGTGCCAGCAGTCAACCGAGGAGTGGGAACACTGAAGCTTTCTTT.

This clonotype was counted ten times or more. J is TRBJ2-5 and V is TRBV12-3 or TRBV12-4; D gene uncertain. Trimming stripped 6 bases from V and 7 bases from J, with 12 bases between. The CDR3 is made up of 12 amino acids. CDR3 loop: CASREVGGTQYF. In DNA, the CDR3 is TGTGCCAGCAGGGAAGTGGGTGGGACCCAGTACTTC.

This clonotype appeared a few times. V gene TRBV7-9 combines with J gene TRBJ2-1, with D maybe TRBD2 (6 bases). V gave up 6 bases and J gave up 1 base, with 13 bases separating them. CDR3 length: 15 amino acids. CDR1 SEHNR and CDR2 FQNEAQ come from the germline V gene (reference sequence). The DNA of the CDR3 is TGTGCCAGCAGTTCCGCGGGGCCGTCCTACAATGAGCAGTTCTTC. Its translation is CASSSAGPSYNEQFF.

This chain joins TRBV6-1 and TRBJ2-2, with D perhaps matching TRBD2 (5 bases). The V and J ends lost 2 bases and 6 bases respectively, with 10 bases between them. Germline loops: CDR1 MNHNS, CDR2 SASEGT. This CDR3 spans 14 amino acids. In DNA, the CDR3 is TGTGCCAGCAGTGAACTTATGGACTCCGGGGAGCTGTTTTTT. It yields the protein CASSELMDSGELFF.

The V call is TRBV5-6, the J call TRBJ2-7; D unclear. V was clipped by 4 bases and J by 0 bases, with 5 bases between them. This CDR3 region has 12 residues. Germline loops: CDR1 SGHDT, CDR2 YYEEEE. The CDR3 DNA follows: TGTGCCAGCAGCATGGGCTCCTACGAGCAGTACTTC. Translated, it gives CASSMGSYEQYF.

The chain combines TRBV7-6 with TRBJ2-1, with unresolved D. Trimming cost V 3 bases and J 5 bases, with 20 bases left between them. The CDR3 runs to 17 residues. Germline V lookup: CDR1 SGHVS, CDR2 FNYEAQ. For the CDR3, the DNA is TGTGCCAGCAGCTTGGGCATCCGAGCCGAACCTGACAATGAGCAGTTCTTC. It yields the protein CASSLGIRAEPDNEQFF. Drawing the rest from reference TRBV7-6 and TRBJ2-1, the complete variable domain is GAGVSQSPRYKVTKRGQDVALRCDPISGHVSLYWYRQALGQGPEFLTYFNYEAQQDKSGLPNDRFSAERPEGSISTLTIQRTEQRDSAMYRCASSLGIRAEPDNEQFFGPGTRLTVL.

This clonotype was counted a few times. The chain links TRBV12-3 or TRBV12-4 to TRBJ2-1; the match to TRBD2 covers 8 bases. After removal of 10 bases from V and 8 bases from J, the junction contained 16 bases not matched to a gene. CDR3 size: 15 residues. The CDR3 region has the DNA TGTGCCACCAACCAACCGGGACTAGATTCCTATGAGCAGTTCTTC. Its protein is CATNQPGLDSYEQFF.